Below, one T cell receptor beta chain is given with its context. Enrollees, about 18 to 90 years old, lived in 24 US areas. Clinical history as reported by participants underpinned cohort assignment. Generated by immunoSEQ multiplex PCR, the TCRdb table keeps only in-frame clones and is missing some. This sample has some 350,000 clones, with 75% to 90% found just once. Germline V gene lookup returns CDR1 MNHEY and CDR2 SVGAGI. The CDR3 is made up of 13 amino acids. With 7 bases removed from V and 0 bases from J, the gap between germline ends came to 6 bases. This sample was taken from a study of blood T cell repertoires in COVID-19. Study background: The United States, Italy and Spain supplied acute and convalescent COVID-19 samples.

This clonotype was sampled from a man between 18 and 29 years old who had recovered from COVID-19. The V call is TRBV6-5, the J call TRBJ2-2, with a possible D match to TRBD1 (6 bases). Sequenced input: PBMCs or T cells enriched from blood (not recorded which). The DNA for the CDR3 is TGTGCCAGCACAGGGGCGAACACCGGGGAGCTGTTTTTT. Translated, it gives CASTGANTGELFF.